The 22 T cell receptor beta chains in this list originate from one sample, sequenced in a study of shared clonotypes between healthy human individuals. Assay used: immunoSEQ multiplex PCR; TCRdb lists only in-frame clones, some missing. The profile shows fewer than 600,000 clones, around 77% of them singletons. The specimen sequenced was PBMCs. The receptor source for this set is a woman aged 40 to 50 in good health. Some clones in this sample may be carry-over from other donors' samples.

The chain carries TRBV15 and TRBJ2-3, with D maybe TRBD1 (5 bases). The V gene lost 5 bases and the J gene lost 5 bases, with 17 bases spanning the gap. CDR1 LNHNV and CDR2 YYDKDF come from the germline V gene (reference sequence). The CDR3 loop spans 15 amino acids. The CDR3, as DNA: TGTGCCACCAGCGAACAGGAAGGGATTATAGATACGCAGTATTTT. Amino acid sequence: CATSEQEGIIDTQYF.

The chain links TRBV6-1 to TRBJ1-1, with TRBD1 matching over 7 bases. The CDR3 spans 14 residues. Per germline, CDR1 MNHNS and CDR2 SASEGT. The V segment lost 3 bases and the J segment 4 bases; nucleotides outside the gene matches: 5. CDR3 residues: CASSETGLITEAFF. As DNA, the CDR3 is TGTGCCAGCAGTGAGACAGGGCTCATCACTGAAGCTTTCTTT.

The chain links TRBV5-4 to TRBJ1-3; D ambiguous. Germline assignment: CDR1 SGHNT and CDR2 YYREEE (reference sequence). This CDR3 region has 14 residues. V was cut by 1 base and J by 0 bases, with 5 bases left in between. CDR3 coding DNA: TGTGCCAGCAGCTTGCCAGACTCTGGAAACACCATATATTTT. Translated, it gives CASSLPDSGNTIYF.

For the CDR3, the DNA is TGTGCCAGCAGGGACAGATCATCCACTGAAGCTTTCTTT. Amino acids: CASRDRSSTEAFF. The rearrangement joins TRBV27 to TRBJ1-1, with D perhaps matching TRBD1 (6 bases). V lost 6 bases to trimming and J lost 4 bases, with 12 bases between them. This CDR3 region has 13 residues. Germline V lookup: CDR1 MNHEY, CDR2 SMNVEV (reference sequence).

CDR3 protein: CASGQGASQPQHF. The CDR3 bases are TGTGCCAGCGGCCAGGGCGCGAGTCAGCCCCAGCATTTT. This chain connects TRBV7-6 to TRBJ1-5, with D perhaps matching TRBD1 (5 bases). From germline, CDR1 is SGHVS and CDR2 FNYEAQ. Trimming removed 8 bases at V and 6 bases at J, with 14 bases between. There are 13 residues in the CDR3.

The chain links TRBV4-2 to TRBJ2-3, with D possibly being TRBD2 (6 bases). V gave up 4 bases and J gave up 2 bases, with 16 bases separating them. The CDR3 length is 16 residues. CDR1 and CDR2 (germline): LGHNA, YNFKEQ. This CDR3 is CASSRTRTTTTDTQYF. CDR3 nucleotide sequence: TGTGCCAGCAGCCGGACAAGGACTACCACCACAGATACGCAGTATTTT.

Details on this clone: A far larger clone lies a single base away; this is likely a read error. The rearrangement uses TRBV6-5 and TRBJ2-1; D is possibly TRBD2 (5 bases). CDR1 is MNHEY and CDR2 is SVGAGI in the germline V gene. CDR3 length: 13 residues. Deletions cut 2 bases from V and 7 bases from J, with 9 bases between. The CDR3 region is CASSYDRGNEQFF. The CDR3 nucleotides read TGTGCCAGCAGTTACGACCGGGGAAATGAGCAGTTCTTC.

The chain is built from TRBV7-9 and TRBJ2-2; D is undetermined. The ends were cut back, 2 bases at V and 6 bases at J, with 10 bases in the middle. This CDR3 spans 14 amino acids. Germline values: CDR1 SEHNR, CDR2 FQNEAQ (reference sequence). CDR3 loop: CASSLQSDAGELFF. In DNA, the CDR3 is TGTGCCAGCAGCTTACAGTCGGATGCCGGGGAGCTGTTTTTT.

This clone was detected a few times. The CDR3 DNA follows: TGTGCCAGCAGCTTAGAACGGATTTATTCACCCCTCCACTTT. This codes for CASSLERIYSPLHF. The genes are TRBV11-2 and TRBJ1-6; D uncertain. Trimming left V 0 bases short and J 8 bases short, with 8 bases between. This CDR3 contains 14 residues. Germline CDR1 SGHAT, CDR2 FQNNGV.

V and J are TRBV15 and TRBJ1-3, with D hard to call. Germline lookup yields CDR1 LNHNV and CDR2 YYDKDF (reference sequence). The CDR3 runs 16 residues. Trimming took 1 base from V and 4 from J, leaving 14 bases between them. This CDR3 is CATSRVYSAGGNTIYF. The DNA of the CDR3 is TGTGCCACCAGCAGAGTATATTCGGCAGGCGGAAACACCATATATTTT.

V usage is TRBV7-9 and J usage is TRBJ2-1; 7 positions match TRBD2. The CDR3 covers 16 residues. CDR1 SEHNR and CDR2 FQNEAQ come from the germline V gene (reference sequence). Trimming took 4 bases from V and 9 from J; bases not matched to a gene: 15. CDR3 sequence reads: CASSSSTLGLVREQFF. The CDR3 nucleotides are TGTGCCAGCAGCTCCTCGACTCTTGGACTAGTCCGTGAGCAGTTCTTC.

CDR3 in amino acids: CASSFGQGANGYTF. CDR3 sequence (DNA): TGTGCCAGCAGCTTCGGACAGGGGGCGAATGGCTACACCTTC. The chain has TRBV5-6 and TRBJ1-2; TRBD1 agrees at 11 bases. CDR3 size: 14 residues. Germline V gene data show CDR1 as SGHDT and CDR2 as YYEEEE. J was trimmed by 6 bases and V by 2 bases; bases with no gene match: 3.

This clone showed up just once. The V gene is TRBV11-2, the J gene TRBJ1-4, with 10 bases fitting TRBD1. Germline-derived CDR1 and CDR2 are SGHAT and FQNNGV. There are 16 residues in the CDR3. The trim removed 5 bases at V and 4 bases at J, leaving 7 bases unmatched. CDR3 sequence: CASSQRTGGYNEKLFF. In DNA, the CDR3 is TGTGCCAGCAGCCAAAGGACAGGGGGGTATAATGAAAAACTGTTTTTT.

The genes are TRBV28 and TRBJ2-3; 8 bases fit TRBD2. The CDR3 runs 17 residues. V lost 6 bases and J lost 2; bases outside the gene matches: 13. In germline, CDR1 is MDHEN, CDR2 SYDVKM. CDR3 nucleotide sequence: TGTGCCAGCAGGGTTACGGGACTAGTGGGCCCCACAGATACGCAGTATTTT. As protein: CASRVTGLVGPTDTQYF.

The J gene is TRBJ2-3, the V gene TRBV4-1; 8 bases are a match to TRBD2. The CDR3 is made up of 16 amino acids. Germline loops: CDR1 MGHRA, CDR2 YSYEKL. V shed 1 base, J shed 4 bases, and the junction held 7 bases outside the gene matches. CDR3: CASSQVGREAADTQYF. CDR3 DNA sequence: TGCGCCAGCAGCCAAGTTGGGCGGGAGGCTGCAGATACGCAGTATTTT.

This clone appeared a few times. The V gene is TRBV4-3, the J gene TRBJ2-5; 8 nucleotides line up with TRBD1. The DNA matches TRBJ2-7 better at its end, which makes the J call doubtful. The germline gives CDR1 LGHNA, CDR2 YSLEER. The CDR3 is 14 amino acids. DNA of the CDR3: TGCGCCAGCAGCCATAACAGGGGGGAGTACGAGCAGTACTTC. This encodes CASSHNRGEYEQYF.

Only a few counts were recorded for this clone. Other DNA sequences from this sample encode an identical CDR3 as well. This chain connects TRBV5-4 to TRBJ1-1, with 9 bases that match TRBD1. CDR1 and CDR2 from the germline V gene are SGHNT and YYREEE (reference sequence). This CDR3 contains 14 residues. V dropped 3 bases and J dropped 3; count of bases not matched to a gene: 3. The CDR3 protein is CASSWGQGDTEAFF. The CDR3 DNA is TGTGCCAGCAGCTGGGGACAGGGAGACACTGAAGCTTTCTTT. Variable domain in full (rest from reference TRBV5-4 and TRBJ1-1): ETGVTQSPTHLIKTRGQQVTLRCSSQSGHNTVSWYQQALGQGPQFIFQYYREEENGRGNFPPRFSGLQFPNYSSELNVNALELDDSALYLCASSWGQGDTEAFFGQGTRLTVV.

V usage is TRBV5-1 and J usage is TRBJ2-7, with TRBD2 identical over 14 bases. V was clipped by 4 bases and J by 4 bases; unmatched bases: 7. The CDR3 totals 16 residues. Germline CDR1 and CDR2: SGHRS and YFSETQ. Here the CDR3 reads CASSPGLAGVIYEQYF. CDR3 in DNA: TGCGCCAGCAGCCCGGGACTAGCGGGAGTAATTTACGAGCAGTACTTC. The full variable domain, in which reference TRBV5-1 and TRBJ2-7 provide the parts outside the CDR3, is KAGVTQTPRYLIKTRGQQVTLSCSPISGHRSVSWYQQTPGQGLQFLFEYFSETQRNKGNFPGRFSGRQFSNSRSEMNVSTLELGDSALYLCASSPGLAGVIYEQYFGPGTRLTVT.

The chain joins TRBV30 to TRBJ2-5; the match to TRBD1 covers 7 bases. This CDR3 spans 13 amino acids. Germline-derived CDR1 and CDR2 are GTSNPN and SVGIG (reference sequence). Losses at the gene ends were 3 bases for V and 7 bases for J; bases not matched to a gene: 8. The CDR3 DNA reads as TGTGCCTGGAGATCGGGACAGTCTGGGACCCAGTACTTC. Amino acid sequence: CAWRSGQSGTQYF.

This clone occurred many times. The gene calls are TRBV9 and TRBJ2-1; 13 positions agree with TRBD2. V was clipped by 4 bases and J by 6 bases; unmatched bases: 10. CDR1 SGDLS and CDR2 YYNGEE come from the germline V gene. This CDR3 spans 17 amino acids. Here the CDR3 DNA reads TGTGCCAGCAGCTCAAGAGGACTAGCGGGAGCTTTCAATGAGCAGTTCTTC. This gives the protein CASSSRGLAGAFNEQFF. The complete variable domain, with remaining parts taken from reference TRBV9 and TRBJ2-1, reads DSGVTQTPKHLITATGQRVTLRCSPRSGDLSVYWYQQSLDQGLQFLIQYYNGEERAKGNILERFSAQQFPDLHSELNLSSLELGDSALYFCASSSRGLAGAFNEQFFGPGTRLTVL.

The chain links TRBV7-9 to TRBJ2-1; 9 bases fit TRBD2. Germline V gives CDR1 SEHNR, CDR2 FQNEAQ (reference sequence). V was clipped by 4 bases and J by 7 bases; unmatched bases: 11. This CDR3 region has 16 residues. The CDR3 sequence: CASSSLTSGQGNEQFF. CDR3 coding DNA: TGTGCCAGCAGCTCCTTGACTAGCGGTCAGGGGAATGAGCAGTTCTTC.

The chain carries TRBV28 and TRBJ1-4, with D maybe TRBD1 (6 bases). V was cut by 11 bases and J by 8 bases, with 21 bases left in between. CDR1 is MDHEN, CDR2 SYDVKM, per germline. The CDR3 runs to 14 residues. The CDR3 bases are TGTGCCGGCATAACACAGGGCCAGGGGGAAAAACTGTTTTTT. Its protein is CAGITQGQGEKLFF. The full variable domain, in which reference TRBV28 and TRBJ1-4 provide the parts outside the CDR3, is DVKVTQSSRYLVKRTGEKVFLECVQDMDHENMFWYRQDPGLGLRLIYFSYDVKMKEKGDIPEGYSVSREKKERFSLILESASTNQTSMYLCAGITQGQGEKLFFGSGTQLSVL.